This note documents a single TCR beta chain sequence. Its cognate antigen is unknown. The germline V and J ends were trimmed by 2 bases and 2 bases, with 22 bases remaining between them. In germline, CDR1 is MDHEN, CDR2 SYDVKM. This CDR3 has 18 amino acids. This record comes from a study of OX40 agonist ivuxolimab in advanced cancers. Study information: Hepatocellular carcinoma, melanoma, renal cell or head and neck cancer occurred in dose-escalation patients.

This table comes from immunoSEQ multiplex PCR, and its TCRdb copy is limited to in-frame clones, with some not included. Here the sample spans tens of thousands of clones, 88% being singletons. Study findings and constraints: Low normalized T-cell clonal expansion also characterized some of the nonresponders.

This rearrangement joins TRBV28 to TRBJ2-7; D gene ambiguous. The receptor comes from an adult with an advanced solid tumor such as melanoma, head and neck, liver or kidney cancer. Here the sequenced sample was CD4+ or CD8+ T cells sorted from blood, taken in a trial of the OX40 agonist ivuxolimab. Written as DNA, the CDR3 is TGTGCCAGCAGTTTAGGTCAAACCTACTCCCCCCTTACCTACGAGCAGTACTTC. Protein: CASSLGQTYSPLTYEQYF.